This TCR beta chain came from a study of PD-1 blockade in classical Hodgkin lymphoma. The protocol was immunoSEQ multiplex PCR, while the TCRdb copy is restricted to in-frame clones and leaves out a portion. The sample lists just under 40,000 clones, over 65% occurring once. Worth noting for this clone: The antigen is undetermined.

Time point in this sample: cycle 4 day 1 (C4D1), after 5 to 7 weeks of nivolumab. Patients all relapsed after autologous stem cell transplantation, and there was variation in brentuximab vedotin exposure. This CDR3 contains 14 residues. Trimming took 2 bases from V and 1 from J, leaving 8 bases between them. Per the germline V gene, CDR1 is LNHDA and CDR2 is SQIVND (reference sequence). Broader study findings: Relative to healthy donors, newly diagnosed patients reportedly had lower baseline TCR diversity, which was reported as lower still in relapsed/refractory patients.

The chain has TRBV19 and TRBJ1-1; D is ambiguous. Sequenced material: peripheral blood mononuclear cells (PBMCs), taken before the fourth cycle of nivolumab. The TCR was taken from a human donor with classical Hodgkin lymphoma. The CDR3 coding sequence is TGTGCCAGTAGTATATGGGCAGAGAACACTGAAGCTTTCTTT. Its translation: CASSIWAENTEAFF. Full variable domain (missing parts from reference TRBV19 and TRBJ1-1): DGGITQSPKYLFRKEGQNVTLSCEQNLNHDAMYWYRQDPGQGLRLIYYSQIVNDFQKGDIAEGYSVSREKKESFPLTVTSAQKNPTAFYLCASSIWAENTEAFFGQGTRLTVV.